This T cell receptor beta chain was sequenced for a study of tumor-infiltrating lymphocytes in primary liver carcinoma. The approximately 20-31 mg bulk tissue piece was not sorted before simultaneous RNA and DNA extraction. Germline CDR1 and CDR2: SGHAT and FQNNGV. Trimming took 5 bases from V and 4 from J, leaving 17 bases between them. This CDR3 spans 15 amino acids. TCR beta cDNA was made from 450 to 500 ng total RNA with a constant-region primer. Modified slightly, ARM-PCR produced TCR beta libraries over three nested multiplex PCR rounds. TRBV1-TRBV30 forward primers paired with a C-beta reverse primer drove the first two PCR rounds, roughly 9 cycles each. TCRdb re-called the multiplex PCR reads through MiXCR, storing one row per CDR3 protein. The sample has 100,000 or so distinct CDR3 sequences, about three quarters seen once.

The gene calls are TRBV11-2 and TRBJ2-5, with D possibly matching TRBD2 (5 bases). Input material: liver tumor tissue from sampling region 5. Subset described: tumor region T5, tumor centre. The TCR sequence derives from a woman aged 55-70 years with primary liver carcinoma and hepatitis B virus infection. The DNA of the CDR3 is TGTGCCAGCAGCCCCACTAGGGAGTACCTAGAGACCCAGTACTTC. Translated, it gives CASSPTREYLETQYF.